Below, 26 T cell receptor beta chains from the same sample are listed, as sequenced in a study of PD-L1 blockade in urothelial cancer. Sequencing was performed with immunoSEQ multiplex PCR; in TCRdb, only in-frame clones are kept and a portion is missing. The table has 30,000 to 40,000 clones, approximately 86% seen once. Time point: pretreatment peripheral blood. The source material was PBMCs, sampled around atezolizumab (anti-PD-L1) treatment. The receptors originated from a man older than 75 with urothelial cancer.

This chain connects TRBV28 to TRBJ2-7, with D possibly matching TRBD2 (6 bases). Trimming left V 5 bases short and J 3 bases short, with 17 bases between. The CDR3 runs to 15 residues. Germline CDR1 MDHEN, CDR2 SYDVKM. The CDR3 DNA is TGTGCCAGCAGTCCCCTTTCGGGAGCGCGCTACGAGCAGTACTTC. Translated: CASSPLSGARYEQYF.

In its sample, this clone was seen a few times. This chain connects TRBV6-1 to TRBJ2-7; TRBD1 might be the D (5 bases). V was cut by 5 bases and J by 5 bases, with 13 bases left in between. Germline V lookup: CDR1 MNHNS, CDR2 SASEGT. The CDR3 length is 13 residues. The CDR3 DNA reads TGTGCCAGCAGTTCTCAGGGTTGGAACGAGCAGTACTTC. Protein: CASSSQGWNEQYF.

The rearrangement joins TRBV29-1 to TRBJ2-4; TRBD1 might be the D (6 bases). CDR3 size: 11 residues. Trimming stripped 6 bases from V and 5 bases from J, with 8 bases between. Germline V gene lookup returns CDR1 SQVTM and CDR2 ANQGSEA. This chain's CDR3 is CSVYRENIQYF. The CDR3 region has the DNA TGCAGCGTCTACAGGGAAAACATTCAGTACTTC.

V gene TRBV2 combines with J gene TRBJ2-5, with D perhaps matching TRBD2 (5 bases). V gave up 5 bases and J gave up 1 base, with 11 bases separating them. The CDR3 is 14 amino acids. CDR1 and CDR2 (germline): SNHLY, FYNNEI. CDR3 sequence: CASSSGRTQETQYF. CDR3 nucleotides: TGTGCCAGCAGTAGCGGAAGGACCCAAGAGACCCAGTACTTC.

This clone was recorded once. The chain combines TRBV28 with TRBJ2-2, with no clear D. Per germline, CDR1 MDHEN and CDR2 SYDVKM. The CDR3 runs 12 residues. Trimming took 8 bases from V and 6 from J, leaving 10 bases between them. CDR3 protein: CASYKYAGELFF. The DNA for the CDR3 is TGTGCCAGCTACAAGTATGCCGGGGAGCTGTTTTTT.

This clone was seen just once. The chain employs TRBV7-2 and TRBJ1-1, with a weak D call TRBD1 (6 bases). Germline lookup yields CDR1 SGHTA and CDR2 FQGNSA. The V gene lost 1 base and the J gene lost 6 bases, with 12 bases spanning the gap. The CDR3 spans 14 residues. The CDR3 region is CASSLDRARAEAFF. The CDR3 nucleotides read TGTGCCAGCAGCTTAGACAGGGCTAGGGCTGAAGCTTTCTTT.

The chain carries TRBV4-1 and TRBJ2-1, with D tentatively TRBD2 (5 bases). V was clipped by 3 bases and J by 4 bases, with 16 bases between them. CDR1 MGHRA and CDR2 YSYEKL come from the germline V gene. The CDR3 has 16 amino acids. CDR3 protein: CASSQSNSEGYNEQFF. The DNA of the CDR3 is TGCGCCAGCAGCCAGTCTAATTCAGAGGGATACAATGAGCAGTTCTTC.

The chain employs TRBV4-1 and TRBJ2-7, with 10 bases identical to TRBD2. Germline V lookup: CDR1 MGHRA, CDR2 YSYEKL. CDR3 length equals 15 residues. With 4 bases clipped from V and 4 bases from J, the junction kept 7 bases outside the gene matches. The CDR3 spells CASSRTLAGVYEQYF. In nucleotides, the CDR3 is TGCGCCAGCAGCCGGACTCTAGCGGGAGTGTACGAGCAGTACTTC.

The rearrangement uses TRBV20-1 and TRBJ2-1, with D unclear. This CDR3 contains 11 residues. Germline assignment: CDR1 DFQATT and CDR2 SNEGSKA (reference sequence). The germline V and J ends were trimmed by 3 bases and 5 bases, with 5 bases remaining between them. This CDR3 reads CSASENNEQFF. The CDR3 region has the DNA TGCAGTGCTAGCGAGAACAATGAGCAGTTCTTC.

This sequence joins TRBV11-2 and TRBJ2-2; no reliable D call. The germline V gene has CDR1 SGHAT and CDR2 FQNNGV. V was cut by 5 bases and J by 4 bases, with 11 bases left in between. The CDR3 is 14 amino acids. The CDR3 DNA is TGTGCCAGCAGCCCCTCCCCCCCCACCGGGGAGCTGTTTTTT. The encoded protein is CASSPSPPTGELFF.

The chain employs TRBV28 and TRBJ1-5, with TRBD1 as a possible D gene (5 bases). V lost 5 bases to trimming and J lost 2 bases, with 16 bases between them. The CDR3 runs to 16 residues. Per the germline V gene, CDR1 is MDHEN and CDR2 is SYDVKM. The CDR3 loop reads CASSNPGGVGNQPQHF. DNA for the CDR3: TGTGCCAGCAGTAACCCCGGGGGGGTGGGCAATCAGCCCCAGCATTTT.

J is TRBJ1-1 and V is TRBV7-9, with a possible D match to TRBD1 (6 bases). The germline CDR1 and CDR2 sequences are SEHNR and FQNEAQ (reference sequence). Deletions cut 4 bases from V and 1 base from J, with 25 bases between. The CDR3 has 19 amino acids. The CDR3 bases are TGTGCCAGCAGCTCCCGTGCTCGACAGGTGGCAGGGAAGAACACTGAAGCTTTCTTT. This translates into CASSSRARQVAGKNTEAFF.

The V call is TRBV30, the J call TRBJ2-3, with 9 bases identical to TRBD2. The germline gives CDR1 GTSNPN, CDR2 SVGIG (reference sequence). V was clipped by 3 bases and J by 4 bases; unmatched bases: 2. CDR3 length equals 13 residues. The DNA for the CDR3 is TGTGCCTGGAGCCGCGGGAGGGCAGATACGCAGTATTTT. As protein: CAWSRGRADTQYF. The variable domain in full, with the rest retrieved from reference TRBV30 and TRBJ2-3, is SQTIHQWPATLVQPVGSPLSLECTVEGTSNPNLYWYRQAAGRGLQLLFYSVGIGQISSEVPQNLSASRPQDRQFILSSKKLLLSDSGFYLCAWSRGRADTQYFGPGTRLTVL.

The CDR3 spells CASSKSPSGRGNGYTF. Here the CDR3 DNA reads TGTGCCAGCAGCAAAAGCCCATCCGGGAGGGGGAATGGCTACACCTTC. The J gene is TRBJ1-2, the V gene TRBV21-1. TRBV21-1 is given as a pseudogene. The CDR3 covers 16 residues.

This clone was counted between two and nine times. The chain's CDR3 is CAHGTGYGLADTDTQYF. DNA for the CDR3: TGTGCCCACGGGACAGGGTACGGACTAGCGGATACAGATACGCAGTATTTT. The rearrangement joins TRBV28 to TRBJ2-3; D perhaps matches TRBD2 (10 bases). The CDR3 is made up of 17 amino acids. The germline CDR1 and CDR2 sequences are MDHEN and SYDVKM. The V gene lost 11 bases and the J gene lost 3 bases, with 27 bases spanning the gap.

This rearrangement joins TRBV29-1 to TRBJ2-5; D is perhaps TRBD2 (6 bases). The DNA end is more similar to TRBJ2-7, so the J call may be wrong. Germline V gene lookup returns CDR1 SQVTM and CDR2 ANQGSEA. This CDR3 has 13 residues. The CDR3 nucleotides are TGCACCCCCCTTGGGGCGGGATCCTACGAGCAGTACTTC. Its protein is CTPLGAGSYEQYF.

The rearrangement links TRBV6-1 to TRBJ2-7; TRBD1 aligns across 10 bases. V shed 8 bases, J shed 4 bases, and the junction held 5 bases outside the gene matches. CDR1 and CDR2 (germline): MNHNS, SASEGT. The CDR3 is 13 residues long. The CDR3 coding sequence is TGTGCCAGCCCGGACAGGGGGACGTACGAGCAGTACTTC. Its translation: CASPDRGTYEQYF.

The rearrangement uses TRBV4-1 and TRBJ1-5; a possible D gene is TRBD1 (5 bases). With 1 base removed from V and 7 bases from J, the gap between germline ends came to 14 bases. CDR3 length equals 15 residues. CDR1 MGHRA and CDR2 YSYEKL come from the germline V gene. The DNA of the CDR3 is TGCGCCAGCAGCCAAGGGCAGGGCGGAAGGCAGCCCCAGCATTTT. Protein: CASSQGQGGRQPQHF.

The chain couples TRBV30 to TRBJ1-5; tentative D call: TRBD1 (5 bases). There are 14 residues in the CDR3. CDR1 is GTSNPN, CDR2 SVGIG, per germline (reference sequence). V dropped 4 bases and J dropped 3 bases, with 13 bases sitting between them. The CDR3 region is CAWTLKGFNQPQHF. CDR3 DNA sequence: TGTGCCTGGACATTGAAGGGGTTCAATCAGCCCCAGCATTTT.

This clone was found a few times. The V gene is TRBV10-1, the J gene TRBJ2-1; 9 nucleotides align to TRBD2. Germline V gene sequence: CDR1 WNHNN, CDR2 SYGVQD (reference sequence). J was trimmed by 10 bases and V by 0 bases; bases with no gene match: 1. The CDR3 runs to 13 residues. The CDR3 nucleotides read TGCGCCAGCAGTGAGTCACTAGCGGGCGAGCAGTTCTTC. It yields the protein CASSESLAGEQFF.

The rearrangement uses TRBV28 and TRBJ1-1; D may be TRBD1 (6 bases). CDR1 MDHEN and CDR2 SYDVKM come from the germline V gene. This CDR3 is built from 15 residues. Trimming left V 10 bases short and J 0 bases short, with 18 bases between. The CDR3 sequence: CATSGQPLVNTEAFF. CDR3 coding DNA: TGTGCCACCTCGGGACAACCCTTGGTGAACACTGAAGCTTTCTTT.

The rearrangement uses TRBV9 and TRBJ2-3; 7 bases are a match to TRBD2. This CDR3 region has 16 residues. The trim removed 0 bases at V and 0 bases at J, leaving 4 bases unmatched. CDR1 and CDR2 (germline): SGDLS, YYNGEE. For the CDR3, the DNA is TGTGCCAGCAGCGTAGCCGCGGGAGTGAGCACAGATACGCAGTATTTT. This encodes CASSVAAGVSTDTQYF.

The V and J genes are TRBV7-8 and TRBJ2-7, with 7 bases identical to TRBD2. The junction had 5 bases not matched to a gene; V was cut back by 2 bases and J by 7 bases. CDR3 length: 13 amino acids. The germline V gene encodes CDR1 SGHVS and CDR2 FQNEAQ. CDR3 amino acids: CASSLIGTTEQYF. In DNA form, the CDR3 reads TGTGCCAGCAGCTTAATTGGGACTACAGAGCAGTACTTC.

This chain uses TRBV6-1 with TRBJ1-2; TRBD1 is a possible D gene (5 bases). Between the trimmed V and J ends, which lost 5 bases and 8 bases, there was a span of 15 bases. CDR1 and CDR2 (germline): MNHNS, SASEGT. The CDR3 extends over 13 amino acids. The CDR3 protein is CASSTTDDGGYTF. The CDR3 bases are TGTGCCAGCAGTACGACAGATGACGGGGGCTACACCTTC.

The chain employs TRBV11-3 and TRBJ2-3; 8 bases line up with TRBD1. Germline V gene lookup returns CDR1 SGHNT and CDR2 YENEEA. V was pared by 7 bases and J by 5 bases, with 17 bases of the junction left unmatched. The CDR3 is 17 residues long. This CDR3 reads CASIGLGGQGGGDTQYF. DNA for the CDR3: TGTGCCAGCATCGGATTAGGCGGACAGGGAGGTGGAGATACGCAGTATTTT. Full variable domain (outside the CDR3, taken from reference TRBV11-3 and TRBJ2-3): EAGVVQSPRYKIIEKKQPVAFWCNPISGHNTLYWYLQNLGQGPELLIRYENEEAVDDSQLPKDRFSAERLKGVDSTLKIQPAELGDSAVYLCASIGLGGQGGGDTQYFGPGTRLTVL.

V and J are TRBV18 and TRBJ1-1, with D unclear. Trimming shortened V by 2 bases and J by 1 base, and 8 bases separated the two germline ends. CDR3 length: 14 amino acids. From germline, CDR1 is KGHSH and CDR2 LQKENI. CDR3 sequence: CASSPGRANTEAFF. The CDR3 region has the DNA TGTGCCAGCTCACCAGGTAGAGCGAACACTGAAGCTTTCTTT.